Listed here are 12 T cell receptor beta chains from one sample, sequenced in a study of cytomegalovirus exposure and HLA in healthy donors. Primers included in the PCR were 60 Vbeta and 13 Jbeta primers. Generated by immunoSEQ multiplex PCR, the TCRdb table keeps only in-frame clones and is missing some. The sample holds about 200,000 clones. Material: PBMCs. The source of these receptors is a boy younger than 18 in good health and CMV-seronegative.

This sequence joins TRBV4-1 and TRBJ1-5; D perhaps matches TRBD1 (6 bases). This CDR3 is built from 16 residues. The germline CDR1 and CDR2 sequences are MGHRA and YSYEKL. Trimming removed 4 bases from V and 2 bases from J, with 15 bases in between. In nucleotides, the CDR3 is TGCGCCAGCAGCCCAGGGTTCCCAGGGGGCAATCAGCCCCAGCATTTT. This gives the protein CASSPGFPGGNQPQHF.

The J gene is TRBJ2-5, the V gene TRBV7-2; D uncertain. This CDR3 spans 14 amino acids. Trimming took off 3 bases at V and 0 bases at J, with 8 bases between the two ends. From germline, CDR1 is SGHTA and CDR2 FQGNSA. CDR3 sequence (DNA): TGTGCCAGCAGCTTTTTTGTCAACCAAGAGACCCAGTACTTC. It specifies CASSFFVNQETQYF.

The gene calls are TRBV13 and TRBJ1-5; 8 bases match TRBD1. J lost 6 bases, V lost 4 bases, and 5 bases had no gene match. Looked up from germline, CDR1 is PRHDT and CDR2 is FYEKMQ (reference sequence). The CDR3 loop spans 14 amino acids. The CDR3 loop is CASSSRGRSQPQHF. DNA for the CDR3: TGTGCCAGCAGCTCCAGGGGGCGCAGTCAGCCCCAGCATTTT.

This chain uses TRBV19 with TRBJ1-5; TRBD1 aligns across 10 bases. The V and J ends lost 3 bases and 0 bases, in that order; junction bases with no gene match: 11. Germline assignment: CDR1 LNHDA and CDR2 SQIVND (reference sequence). CDR3 length: 19 amino acids. CDR3 loop: CASSIFEGQGTDSNQPQHF. The DNA for the CDR3 is TGTGCCAGTAGTATTTTCGAGGGACAGGGGACGGATAGCAATCAGCCCCAGCATTTT.

The chain uses TRBV6-5 and TRBJ2-1, with D hard to call. This CDR3 has 14 amino acids. Trimming removed 2 bases at V and 3 bases at J, with 8 bases between. Looked up from germline, CDR1 is MNHEY and CDR2 is SVGAGI. The CDR3 sequence: CASSYQVDYNEQFF. The DNA for the CDR3 is TGTGCCAGCAGTTACCAGGTCGACTACAATGAGCAGTTCTTC.

V usage is TRBV7-9 and J usage is TRBJ1-2; D is unclear. This CDR3 contains 15 residues. V was shortened by 0 bases and J by 3 bases, with 11 bases between the two germline ends. CDR1 is SEHNR and CDR2 is FQNEAQ in the germline V gene (reference sequence). The CDR3 DNA is TGTGCCAGCAGCTTAGCGCGGGCAGCCGACTATGGCTACACCTTC. Translating gives CASSLARAADYGYTF.

This chain connects TRBV28 to TRBJ1-4, with D unresolved. The CDR3 contains 11 residues. The V gene's germline CDR1 is MDHEN and CDR2 SYDVKM. The V end lost 3 bases, the J end lost 8 bases, and 4 bases lay between the germline ends. The CDR3 protein is CASSLGEKLFF. CDR3 nucleotides: TGTGCCAGCAGTTTGGGCGAAAAACTGTTTTTT.

The rearrangement uses TRBV6-6 and TRBJ2-7, with TRBD1 as a possible D gene (5 bases). V was trimmed by 6 bases and J by 5 bases, leaving 11 bases between them. CDR1 and CDR2 from the germline V gene are MNHNY and SVGAGI (reference sequence). The CDR3 covers 12 residues. CDR3 amino acids: CASSPTENEQYF. CDR3 DNA: TGTGCCAGCAGCCCGACAGAGAACGAGCAGTACTTC.

This sequence joins TRBV7-7 and TRBJ2-3, with 10 bases identical to TRBD1. CDR3 size: 15 residues. Germline V gene lookup returns CDR1 SSHAT and CDR2 FNYEAQ (reference sequence). V was pared by 4 bases and J by 1 base, with 2 bases of the junction left unmatched. The CDR3 is CASSSGTGGTDTQYF. The CDR3 region has the DNA TGTGCCAGCAGCTCAGGGACAGGGGGCACAGATACGCAGTATTTT.

The chain employs TRBV30 and TRBJ2-5; tentative D call: TRBD2 (6 bases). Germline CDR1 reads GTSNPN; CDR2 reads SVGIG (reference sequence). Trimming left V 6 bases short and J 7 bases short, with 18 bases between. The CDR3 consists of 13 residues. CDR3 nucleotides: TGTGCCTGCAGTACGGACCCCGGGGGGACCCAGTACTTC. Amino acids: CACSTDPGGTQYF. Full variable domain (remainder filled in from reference TRBV30 and TRBJ2-5): SQTIHQWPATLVQPVGSPLSLECTVEGTSNPNLYWYRQAAGRGLQLLFYSVGIGQISSEVPQNLSASRPQDRQFILSSKKLLLSDSGFYLCACSTDPGGTQYFGPGTRLLVL.

This chain joins TRBV7-8 and TRBJ1-2; perhaps TRBD1 as D (5 bases). This CDR3 spans 15 amino acids. V was cut by 5 bases and J by 5 bases, with 18 bases left in between. The germline CDR1 and CDR2 sequences are SGHVS and FQNEAQ. The CDR3 protein is CASSLVPTASYGYTF. CDR3 nucleotides: TGTGCCAGCAGCCTCGTCCCGACAGCCTCTTATGGCTACACCTTC.

J is TRBJ1-4 and V is TRBV6-5, with TRBD1 matching 8 bases. The germline V gene has CDR1 MNHEY and CDR2 SVGAGI. This CDR3 is built from 15 residues. J gave up 10 bases and V 4 bases, and 11 bases lay outside the gene matches. The CDR3 DNA is TGTGCCAGCAGTTCCCCGACAGGGGTTCCAGGAAAACTGTTTTTT. Encoded protein: CASSSPTGVPGKLFF.